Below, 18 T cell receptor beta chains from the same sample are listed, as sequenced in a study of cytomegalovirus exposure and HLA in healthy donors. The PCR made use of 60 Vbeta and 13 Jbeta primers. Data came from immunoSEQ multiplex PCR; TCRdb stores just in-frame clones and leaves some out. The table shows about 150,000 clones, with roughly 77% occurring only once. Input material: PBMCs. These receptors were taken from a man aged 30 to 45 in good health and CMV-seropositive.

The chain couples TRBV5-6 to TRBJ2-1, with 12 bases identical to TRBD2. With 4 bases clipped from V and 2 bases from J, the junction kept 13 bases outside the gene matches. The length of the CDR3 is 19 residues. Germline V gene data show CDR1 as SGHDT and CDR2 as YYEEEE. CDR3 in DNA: TGTGCCAGCAGCCTCGTGTTACTAGCGGGGGGTCCGGCCTACAATGAGCAGTTCTTC. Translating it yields CASSLVLLAGGPAYNEQFF.

The CDR3 DNA reads TGTGCCAGTTCTTACTCGACAGGGGCCGGCACCATATATTTT. Its protein product is CASSYSTGAGTIYF. The chain combines TRBV19 with TRBJ1-3, with 8 bases lining up with TRBD1. The J segment lost 9 bases and the V segment lost 8 bases, leaving 12 bases of the junction unmatched. The CDR3 consists of 14 residues. The germline gives CDR1 LNHDA, CDR2 SQIVND (reference sequence).

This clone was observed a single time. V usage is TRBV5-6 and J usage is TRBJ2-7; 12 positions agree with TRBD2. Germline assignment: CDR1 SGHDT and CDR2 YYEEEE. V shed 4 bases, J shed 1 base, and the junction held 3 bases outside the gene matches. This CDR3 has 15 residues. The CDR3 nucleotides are TGTGCCAGCAGCCCCCTAGCGGGGGGGTCCTACGAGCAGTACTTC. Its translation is CASSPLAGGSYEQYF.

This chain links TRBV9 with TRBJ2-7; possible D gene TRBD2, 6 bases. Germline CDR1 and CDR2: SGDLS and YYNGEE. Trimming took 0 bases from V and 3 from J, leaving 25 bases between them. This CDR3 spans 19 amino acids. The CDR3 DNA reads TGTGCCAGCAGCGTAGCTACTGGGGGGACTGTCAGGATTGGCTACGAGCAGTACTTC. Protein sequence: CASSVATGGTVRIGYEQYF.

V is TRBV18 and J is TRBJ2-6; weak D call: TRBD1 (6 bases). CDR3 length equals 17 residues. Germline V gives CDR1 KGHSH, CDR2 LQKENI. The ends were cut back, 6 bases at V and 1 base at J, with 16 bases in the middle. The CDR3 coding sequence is TGTGCCAGCTCCTTGAACCCTACAGGGTCTGGGGCCAACGTCCTGACTTTC. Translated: CASSLNPTGSGANVLTF. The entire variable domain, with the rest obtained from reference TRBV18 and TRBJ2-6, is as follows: NAGVMQNPRHLVRRRGQEARLRCSPMKGHSHVYWYRQLPEEGLKFMVYLQKENIIDESGMPKERFSAEFPKEGPSILRIQQVVRGDSAAYFCASSLNPTGSGANVLTFGAGSRLTVL.

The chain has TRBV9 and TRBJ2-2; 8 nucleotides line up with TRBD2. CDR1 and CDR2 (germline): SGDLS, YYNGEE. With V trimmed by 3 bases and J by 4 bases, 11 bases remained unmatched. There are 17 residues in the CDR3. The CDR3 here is CASSAGGRLVTTGELFF. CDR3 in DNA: TGTGCCAGCAGCGCGGGGGGGAGACTAGTGACCACCGGGGAGCTGTTTTTT.

In DNA form, the CDR3 reads TGCGCCAGCAGCTTGGAACAGGGTTACTACGAGCAGTACTTC. Encoded protein: CASSLEQGYYEQYF. The chain combines TRBV5-1 with TRBJ2-7; D might be TRBD1 (6 bases). Trimming pared 0 bases from V and 3 bases from J, leaving 10 bases between. Germline V gives CDR1 SGHRS, CDR2 YFSETQ. This CDR3 region has 14 residues.

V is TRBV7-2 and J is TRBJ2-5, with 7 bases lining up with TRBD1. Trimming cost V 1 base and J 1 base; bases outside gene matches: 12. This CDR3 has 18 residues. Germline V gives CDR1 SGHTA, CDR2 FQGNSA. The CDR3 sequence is CASSLVYPGQNFQETQYF. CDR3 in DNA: TGTGCCAGCAGCTTAGTTTATCCGGGACAGAATTTCCAAGAGACCCAGTACTTC.

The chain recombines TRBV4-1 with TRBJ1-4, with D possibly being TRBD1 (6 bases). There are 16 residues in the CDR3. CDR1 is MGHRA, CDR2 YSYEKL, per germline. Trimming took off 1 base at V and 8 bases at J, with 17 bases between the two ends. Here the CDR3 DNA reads TGCGCCAGCAGCCAAGTTGGCCCCAGGGGCCTGGAAAAACTGTTTTTT. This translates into CASSQVGPRGLEKLFF.

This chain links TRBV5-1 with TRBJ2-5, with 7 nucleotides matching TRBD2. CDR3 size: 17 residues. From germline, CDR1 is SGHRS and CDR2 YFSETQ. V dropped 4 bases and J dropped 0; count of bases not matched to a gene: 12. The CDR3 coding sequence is TGCGCCAGCAGCCGGGCGGGGAGGGGCAAGTACCAAGAGACCCAGTACTTC. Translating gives CASSRAGRGKYQETQYF.

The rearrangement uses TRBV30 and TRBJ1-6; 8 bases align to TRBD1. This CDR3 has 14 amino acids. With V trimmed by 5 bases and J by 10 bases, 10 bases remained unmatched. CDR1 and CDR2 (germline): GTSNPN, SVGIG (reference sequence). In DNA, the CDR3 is TGTGCCTGGGAGAGTCAGGGGGCAAGGTCACCCCTCCACTTT. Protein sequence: CAWESQGARSPLHF. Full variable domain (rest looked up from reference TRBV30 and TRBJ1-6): SQTIHQWPATLVQPVGSPLSLECTVEGTSNPNLYWYRQAAGRGLQLLFYSVGIGQISSEVPQNLSASRPQDRQFILSSKKLLLSDSGFYLCAWESQGARSPLHFGNGTRLTVT.

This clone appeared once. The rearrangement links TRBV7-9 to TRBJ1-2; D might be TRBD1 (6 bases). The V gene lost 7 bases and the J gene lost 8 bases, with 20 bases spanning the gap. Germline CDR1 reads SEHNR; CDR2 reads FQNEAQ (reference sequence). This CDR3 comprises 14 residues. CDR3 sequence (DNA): TGTGCCAGCACCCTCGGCCCAGGGGTTGGCGGCTACACCTTC. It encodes CASTLGPGVGGYTF. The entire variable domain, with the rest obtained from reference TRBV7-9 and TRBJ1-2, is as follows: DTGVSQNPRHKITKRGQNVTFRCDPISEHNRLYWYRQTLGQGPEFLTYFQNEAQLEKSRLLSDRFSAERPKGSFSTLEIQRTEQGDSAMYLCASTLGPGVGGYTFGSGTRLTVV.

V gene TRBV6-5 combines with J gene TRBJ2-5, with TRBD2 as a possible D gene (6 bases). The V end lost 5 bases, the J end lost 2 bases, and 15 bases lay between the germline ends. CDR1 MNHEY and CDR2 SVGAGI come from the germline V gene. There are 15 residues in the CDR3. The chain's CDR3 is CASSRGGGSQETQYF. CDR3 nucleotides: TGTGCCAGCAGTAGAGGCGGAGGGAGTCAAGAGACCCAGTACTTC.

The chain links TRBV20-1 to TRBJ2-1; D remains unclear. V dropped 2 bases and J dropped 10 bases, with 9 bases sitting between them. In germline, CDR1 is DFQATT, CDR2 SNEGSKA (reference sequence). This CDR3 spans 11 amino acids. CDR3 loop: CSARSTWEQFF. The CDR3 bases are TGCAGTGCTAGATCTACTTGGGAGCAGTTCTTC.

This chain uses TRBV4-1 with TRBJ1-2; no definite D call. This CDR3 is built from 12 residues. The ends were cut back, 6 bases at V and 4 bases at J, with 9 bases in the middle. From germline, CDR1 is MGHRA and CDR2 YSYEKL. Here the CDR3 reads CASSEGAYGYTF. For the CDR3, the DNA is TGCGCCAGCAGTGAGGGAGCCTATGGCTACACCTTC.

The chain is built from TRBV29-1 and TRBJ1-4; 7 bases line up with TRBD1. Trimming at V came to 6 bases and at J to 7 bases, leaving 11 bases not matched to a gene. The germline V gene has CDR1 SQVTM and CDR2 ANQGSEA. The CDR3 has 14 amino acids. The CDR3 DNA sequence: TGCAGCGTAGAAACCGGGACAGTTGGTGAAAAACTGTTTTTT. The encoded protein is CSVETGTVGEKLFF.

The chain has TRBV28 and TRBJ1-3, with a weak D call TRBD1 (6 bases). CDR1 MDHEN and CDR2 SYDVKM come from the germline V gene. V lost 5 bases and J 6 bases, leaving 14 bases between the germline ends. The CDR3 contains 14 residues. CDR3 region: CASSPQGLVNTIYF. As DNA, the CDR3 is TGTGCCAGCAGTCCACAGGGTCTTGTAAACACCATATATTTT. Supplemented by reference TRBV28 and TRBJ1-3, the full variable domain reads DVKVTQSSRYLVKRTGEKVFLECVQDMDHENMFWYRQDPGLGLRLIYFSYDVKMKEKGDIPEGYSVSREKKERFSLILESASTNQTSMYLCASSPQGLVNTIYFGEGSWLTVV.

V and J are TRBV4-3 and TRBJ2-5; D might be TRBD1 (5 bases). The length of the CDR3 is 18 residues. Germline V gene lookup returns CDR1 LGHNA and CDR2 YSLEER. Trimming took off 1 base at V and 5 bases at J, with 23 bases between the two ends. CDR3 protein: CASSQGRGRGSPMETQYF. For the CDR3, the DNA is TGCGCCAGCAGCCAAGGAAGAGGAAGGGGTAGCCCTATGGAGACCCAGTACTTC.